This passage covers 32 T cell receptor beta chains from one sample sequenced in a study of blood T cell repertoires in COVID-19. The table came from immunoSEQ multiplex PCR; TCRdb's copy has only in-frame clones and leaves some out. Of around 58,000 clones listed, over 75% were seen once; the top ten hold 43%. Sequenced: peripheral blood. These receptors all stem from a woman aged 60 to 75 with COVID-19, enrolled during active disease.

This sequence joins TRBV6-5 and TRBJ2-1, with D tentatively TRBD2 (5 bases). Germline assignment: CDR1 MNHEY and CDR2 SVGAGI. V dropped 8 bases and J dropped 4 bases, with 6 bases sitting between them. The CDR3 length is 11 residues. The CDR3 loop is CASRGYNEQFF. CDR3 sequence (DNA): TGTGCCAGCCGAGGGTACAATGAGCAGTTCTTC.

The J gene is TRBJ1-5, the V gene TRBV6-2 or TRBV6-3, with 7 positions matching TRBD1. V trimming: 0 bases; J trimming: 4 bases; junction bases outside the gene matches: 9. This CDR3 contains 17 residues. CDR1 and CDR2 (germline): MNHEY, SVGEGT. The CDR3 sequence is CASSYSNPGQINQPQHF. The CDR3 DNA reads as TGTGCCAGCAGTTACTCGAACCCGGGACAGATTAATCAGCCCCAGCATTTT.

The chain carries TRBV7-9 and TRBJ2-7; D unresolved. This CDR3 has 11 residues. Germline CDR1 SEHNR, CDR2 FQNEAQ (reference sequence). V lost 4 bases and J 8 bases, leaving 9 bases between the germline ends. The CDR3 sequence is CASSSQAQQYF. For the CDR3, the DNA is TGTGCCAGCAGCTCCCAAGCCCAGCAGTACTTC.

This clone was observed a few times. V is TRBV30 and J is TRBJ1-1; no reliable D call. The CDR3 consists of 13 residues. The germline V gene encodes CDR1 GTSNPN and CDR2 SVGIG (reference sequence). Trimming took off 2 bases at V and 1 base at J, with 8 bases between the two ends. DNA for the CDR3: TGTGCCTGGAGTCTTACAGCGAACACTGAAGCTTTCTTT. Its protein is CAWSLTANTEAFF.

In its sample, this clone was seen once. The gene calls are TRBV7-2 and TRBJ2-7; 9 bases map to TRBD2. The CDR3 spans 15 residues. Germline CDR1 reads SGHTA; CDR2 reads FQGNSA. V was pared by 3 bases and J by 0 bases, with 3 bases of the junction left unmatched. The CDR3 bases are TGTGCCAGCAGCTTCGGACTAGCGACCTCCTACGAGCAGTACTTC. This gives the protein CASSFGLATSYEQYF.

This clone has just one count. The chain uses TRBV11-2 and TRBJ2-1; 8 nucleotides agree with TRBD2. Germline lookup yields CDR1 SGHAT and CDR2 FQNNGV. This CDR3 spans 15 amino acids. J was trimmed by 4 bases and V by 5 bases; bases with no gene match: 7. The CDR3 region has the DNA TGTGCCAGCAGCCTTAGCGGGGCACTTTACAATGAGCAGTTCTTC. Protein: CASSLSGALYNEQFF.

This chain uses TRBV19 with TRBJ2-3, with D possibly being TRBD1 (6 bases). The ends were cut back, 5 bases at V and 0 bases at J, with 15 bases in the middle. The CDR3 runs 16 residues. Germline V gives CDR1 LNHDA, CDR2 SQIVND (reference sequence). As DNA, the CDR3 is TGTGCCAGTAGTCCCCTCCCAGGGGTCAGCACAGATACGCAGTATTTT. Translated, it gives CASSPLPGVSTDTQYF.

The V call is TRBV5-5, the J call TRBJ2-3; D uncertain. Trimming pared 2 bases from V and 7 bases from J, leaving 11 bases between. CDR3 length: 13 residues. In germline, CDR1 is SGHKS, CDR2 YYEKEE (reference sequence). CDR3: CASSFAGENTQYF. DNA of the CDR3: TGTGCCAGCAGCTTTGCCGGTGAGAATACGCAGTATTTT. The variable domain in full, with the rest retrieved from reference TRBV5-5 and TRBJ2-3, is DAGVTQSPTHLIKTRGQQVTLRCSPISGHKSVSWYQQVLGQGPQFIFQYYEKEERGRGNFPDRFSARQFPNYSSELNVNALLLGDSALYLCASSFAGENTQYFGPGTRLTVL.

This clone was recorded many times. The CDR3 loop reads CASSYGQGLAEAFF. CDR3 nucleotide sequence: TGTGCCAGCAGTTACGGGCAGGGTTTGGCTGAAGCTTTCTTT. V usage is TRBV6-5 and J usage is TRBJ1-1; D might be TRBD1 (5 bases). This CDR3 contains 14 residues. Trimming shortened V by 2 bases and J by 6 bases, and 13 bases separated the two germline ends. Germline CDR1 and CDR2: MNHEY and SVGAGI.

The chain links TRBV19 to TRBJ2-3; D might be TRBD2 (6 bases). The CDR3 covers 15 residues. Germline lookup yields CDR1 LNHDA and CDR2 SQIVND (reference sequence). V was pared by 8 bases and J by 6 bases, with 21 bases between. The CDR3 reads CASGQRAGESDTQYF. CDR3 coding DNA: TGTGCCAGTGGGCAGCGGGCCGGGGAGAGCGATACGCAGTATTTT.

The V gene is TRBV5-6, the J gene TRBJ2-7; 9 nucleotides agree with TRBD1. The trim removed 0 bases at V and 3 bases at J, leaving 4 bases unmatched. CDR3 length equals 15 residues. CDR1 is SGHDT and CDR2 is YYEEEE in the germline V gene. CDR3 sequence (DNA): TGTGCCAGCAGCTTGGAGACAGGGGGTATCTACGAGCAGTACTTC. Translated: CASSLETGGIYEQYF.

This sequence joins TRBV27 and TRBJ1-1; D possibly corresponds to TRBD1 (5 bases). The CDR3 runs to 15 residues. Trimming removed 6 bases from V and 4 bases from J, with 18 bases in between. The germline CDR1 and CDR2 sequences are MNHEY and SMNVEV (reference sequence). The CDR3 bases are TGTGCCAGCAGCCTTGGGGAAGGGGCCGGCACTGAAGCTTTCTTT. It translates to CASSLGEGAGTEAFF.

The CDR3 loop reads CASSIGLAGTDTQYF. CDR3 in DNA: TGTGCCAGCAGCATAGGACTAGCGGGCACAGATACGCAGTATTTT. This chain connects TRBV11-3 to TRBJ2-3; 10 bases line up with TRBD2. This CDR3 has 15 residues. Germline V lookup: CDR1 SGHNT, CDR2 YENEEA. The V and J ends lost 5 bases and 1 base, in that order; junction bases with no gene match: 3.

This clone was recorded only once. V is TRBV4-3 and J is TRBJ2-5; D ambiguous. The V end was cut by 3 bases, the J end by 10 bases, with 18 bases between. CDR3 length: 14 residues. Germline assignment: CDR1 LGHNA and CDR2 YSLEER. Here the CDR3 reads CASSQNRASLNQYF. In DNA, the CDR3 is TGCGCCAGCAGCCAGAACAGAGCCTCATTAAACCAGTACTTC.

V gene TRBV6-5 combines with J gene TRBJ1-3; TRBD1 matches at 7 bases. In germline, CDR1 is MNHEY, CDR2 SVGAGI. The V gene end was trimmed by 2 bases and the J gene end by 2 bases; junction bases not matched to a gene: 0. The CDR3 extends over 14 amino acids. CDR3 loop: CASSYGTAGNTIYF. CDR3 DNA: TGTGCCAGCAGTTACGGGACAGCTGGAAACACCATATATTTT.

V is TRBV7-2 and J is TRBJ2-5, with D possibly TRBD2 on 5 matching bases. The CDR3 runs 16 residues. Germline values: CDR1 SGHTA, CDR2 FQGNSA. V lost 1 base to trimming and J lost 6 bases, with 18 bases between them. CDR3 in amino acids: CASSLVGAPLGKTQYF. The CDR3 DNA follows: TGTGCCAGCAGCTTAGTGGGAGCCCCTCTAGGAAAGACCCAGTACTTC.

J is TRBJ1-1 and V is TRBV2; D remains ambiguous. V was shortened by 9 bases and J by 6 bases, with 17 bases between the two germline ends. The CDR3 extends over 13 amino acids. Germline-derived CDR1 and CDR2 are SNHLY and FYNNEI. The CDR3 DNA is TGTGCCAGAGGGAAGGAGGTATCCGCTGAAGCTTTCTTT. Its translation: CARGKEVSAEAFF.

The chain uses TRBV6-2 or TRBV6-3 and TRBJ2-7; possibly TRBD1 for D (6 bases). Germline values: CDR1 MNHEY, CDR2 SVGEGT. The CDR3 has 16 amino acids. Deletions cut 5 bases from V and 4 bases from J, with 21 bases between. The DNA of the CDR3 is TGTGCCAGCAGTAAAGGACGAGGGGGTTTTGGGTACGAGCAGTACTTC. Its protein product is CASSKGRGGFGYEQYF.

Concerning this clone: The sample has other DNA sequences that encode this CDR3 too. The chain employs TRBV30 and TRBJ2-3, with D unclear. Trimming left V 3 bases short and J 4 bases short, with 5 bases between. CDR3 length equals 11 residues. CDR1 and CDR2 from the germline V gene are GTSNPN and SVGIG (reference sequence). CDR3 amino acids: CAWSGADTQYF. The CDR3 DNA sequence: TGTGCCTGGAGCGGAGCAGATACGCAGTATTTT.

The chain joins TRBV12-3 or TRBV12-4 to TRBJ2-7, with a possible D match to TRBD2 (6 bases). The length of the CDR3 is 12 residues. Trimming took 5 bases from V and 7 from J, leaving 12 bases between them. The CDR3 is CASSQYGGEQYF. The CDR3 nucleotides read TGTGCCAGCAGTCAGTACGGGGGAGAGCAGTACTTC.

The CDR3 DNA is TGTGCCTGGAGTGGCACCGGGAGCTCCTACAATGAGCAGTTCTTC. The encoded protein is CAWSGTGSSYNEQFF. The genes are TRBV30 and TRBJ2-1; weak D call: TRBD2 (6 bases). The CDR3 is 15 amino acids. The V gene lost 1 base and the J gene lost 0 bases, with 10 bases spanning the gap. Germline values: CDR1 GTSNPN, CDR2 SVGIG (reference sequence). The full variable domain, its missing parts supplied by reference TRBV30 and TRBJ2-1, is SQTIHQWPATLVQPVGSPLSLECTVEGTSNPNLYWYRQAAGRGLQLLFYSVGIGQISSEVPQNLSASRPQDRQFILSSKKLLLSDSGFYLCAWSGTGSSYNEQFFGPGTRLTVL.

This clone was seen a single time. The chain recombines TRBV2 with TRBJ2-1; TRBD2 matches at 9 bases. Looked up from germline, CDR1 is SNHLY and CDR2 is FYNNEI. The CDR3 has 15 amino acids. The ends lost 5 bases at V and 0 bases at J; junction bases unmatched: 2. This CDR3 is CASSHSGSSYNEQFF. As DNA, the CDR3 is TGTGCCAGCAGTCATAGCGGGAGCTCCTACAATGAGCAGTTCTTC. Variable domain in full (rest from reference TRBV2 and TRBJ2-1): EPEVTQTPSHQVTQMGQEVILRCVPISNHLYFYWYRQILGQKVEFLVSFYNNEISEKSEIFDDQFSVERPDGSNFTLKIRSTKLEDSAMYFCASSHSGSSYNEQFFGPGTRLTVL.

The rearrangement links TRBV5-1 to TRBJ2-1; maybe TRBD1 (5 bases). The CDR3 is 17 residues long. Trimming pared 8 bases from V and 0 bases from J, leaving 21 bases between. Germline V gene sequence: CDR1 SGHRS, CDR2 YFSETQ. DNA for the CDR3: TGCGCCAGATACCACCCGGTCAGGGATGGCTCCTACAATGAGCAGTTCTTC. It yields the protein CARYHPVRDGSYNEQFF.

The chain combines TRBV15 with TRBJ1-5; 8 bases are a match to TRBD1. Germline-derived CDR1 and CDR2 are LNHNV and YYDKDF (reference sequence). The trim removed 4 bases at V and 3 bases at J, leaving 8 bases unmatched. CDR3 size: 16 residues. CDR3 sequence (DNA): TGTGCCACCAGCACGAACAGGGGGGGGATCAATCAGCCCCAGCATTTT. This encodes CATSTNRGGINQPQHF.

The genes are TRBV6-5 and TRBJ2-1, with D perhaps TRBD2 (5 bases). The germline gives CDR1 MNHEY, CDR2 SVGAGI. Trimming pared 1 base from V and 10 bases from J, leaving 11 bases between. The CDR3 length is 13 residues. The chain's CDR3 is CASSYFLRGEQFF. Here the CDR3 DNA reads TGTGCCAGCAGTTACTTCCTTAGAGGGGAGCAGTTCTTC.

The V gene is TRBV6-5, the J gene TRBJ2-2; D might be TRBD1 (6 bases). Germline V gene lookup returns CDR1 MNHEY and CDR2 SVGAGI. The CDR3 length is 16 residues. Deletions cut 1 base from V and 6 bases from J, with 15 bases between. The CDR3, as DNA: TGTGCCAGCAGTTACTTGACAGGTTCTGGGGCCGGGGAGCTGTTTTTT. This encodes CASSYLTGSGAGELFF.

The chain carries TRBV12-3 or TRBV12-4 and TRBJ2-3, with D unclear. V shed 2 bases and J shed 4 bases, with 4 bases lying between them. The CDR3 extends over 12 amino acids. Here the CDR3 DNA reads TGTGCCAGCAGTTTAATCGCAGATACGCAGTATTTT. It specifies CASSLIADTQYF.

This clone was detected a few times. The chain links TRBV19 to TRBJ1-1; D unresolved. The CDR3 has 14 residues. Looked up from germline, CDR1 is LNHDA and CDR2 is SQIVND (reference sequence). Between the trimmed V and J ends, which lost 3 bases and 4 bases, there was a span of 12 bases. CDR3: CASSMFGEATEAFF. The CDR3 coding sequence is TGTGCCAGTAGTATGTTTGGAGAGGCCACTGAAGCTTTCTTT. Filled out from reference TRBV19 and TRBJ1-1, the complete variable domain reads DGGITQSPKYLFRKEGQNVTLSCEQNLNHDAMYWYRQDPGQGLRLIYYSQIVNDFQKGDIAEGYSVSREKKESFPLTVTSAQKNPTAFYLCASSMFGEATEAFFGQGTRLTVV.

The rearrangement joins TRBV11-3 to TRBJ2-2; the match to TRBD2 covers 12 bases. CDR3 length: 16 residues. The ends lost 6 bases at V and 7 bases at J; junction bases unmatched: 9. Germline V gene lookup returns CDR1 SGHNT and CDR2 YENEEA. This CDR3 is CASSPIGLAGIGELFF. CDR3 coding DNA: TGTGCCAGCAGTCCTATCGGACTAGCGGGAATCGGGGAGCTGTTTTTT.

The chain joins TRBV28 to TRBJ2-1; perhaps TRBD1 as D (6 bases). The V gene's germline CDR1 is MDHEN and CDR2 SYDVKM. The ends were cut back, 2 bases at V and 4 bases at J, with 18 bases in the middle. The CDR3 spans 17 residues. The CDR3 DNA reads as TGTGCCAGCAGTTTACCGGGACACCCAAAAAAATACAATGAGCAGTTCTTC. Translating gives CASSLPGHPKKYNEQFF.

The genes are TRBV6-5 and TRBJ2-7, with TRBD1 identical over 7 bases. The germline V gene encodes CDR1 MNHEY and CDR2 SVGAGI. The CDR3 extends over 13 amino acids. Germline trimming cut 6 bases from V and 0 bases from J; bases unmatched to any gene: 2. In DNA form, the CDR3 reads TGTGCCAGCAGGGGACAGAGCTCCTACGAGCAGTACTTC. Translating gives CASRGQSSYEQYF.

V is TRBV7-9 and J is TRBJ2-7; 11 bases are a match to TRBD1. The CDR3 consists of 16 residues. The V gene's germline CDR1 is SEHNR and CDR2 FQNEAQ (reference sequence). J lost 5 bases, V lost 5 bases, and 11 bases had no gene match. The CDR3 nucleotides are TGTGCCAGCAGCCTCCAAGGAGGACAGGGGGCCCACGAGCAGTACTTC. This encodes CASSLQGGQGAHEQYF.